One and the same sample provided the 24 T cell receptor beta chains below, sequenced in a study of blood T cell repertoires in COVID-19. Assay used: immunoSEQ multiplex PCR; TCRdb lists only in-frame clones, some missing. The table lists 70,000 or so clones, roughly 87% of them singletons. Sequencing input: peripheral blood. Receptors were obtained from a woman in her late teens or twenties with acute or convalescent COVID-19.

The chain is built from TRBV4-1 and TRBJ2-5, with a possible D match to TRBD1 (6 bases). V was clipped by 2 bases and J by 3 bases, with 19 bases between them. Germline loops: CDR1 MGHRA, CDR2 YSYEKL. The CDR3 runs to 17 residues. The CDR3 DNA is TGCGCCAGCAGCCAATCATCCCTACAGGGAATGGAAGAGACCCAGTACTTC. It translates to CASSQSSLQGMEETQYF.

The genes are TRBV5-6 and TRBJ1-1, with 9 bases aligning to TRBD1. After removal of 0 bases from V and 6 bases from J, the junction contained 0 bases not matched to a gene. Per germline, CDR1 SGHDT and CDR2 YYEEEE. The CDR3 is made up of 13 amino acids. The DNA for the CDR3 is TGTGCCAGCAGCTTGGACAGGGGGCCTGAAGCTTTCTTT. It codes for CASSLDRGPEAFF.

The chain couples TRBV5-5 to TRBJ2-5; TRBD2 matches at 9 bases. The ends lost 0 bases at V and 5 bases at J; junction bases unmatched: 8. The V gene's germline CDR1 is SGHKS and CDR2 YYEKEE (reference sequence). The CDR3 is 16 residues long. CDR3 nucleotides: TGTGCCAGCAGCTTGGGACTAGCGGCGACGGGGGAGACCCAGTACTTC. This sequence encodes CASSLGLAATGETQYF.

The chain recombines TRBV4-3 with TRBJ2-7; 7 bases fit TRBD2. Trimming removed 1 base from V and 2 bases from J; junction bases left unmatched: 2. This CDR3 is 14 amino acids long. The germline CDR1 and CDR2 sequences are LGHNA and YSLEER. The CDR3 region is CASSQAREAYEQYF. CDR3 in DNA: TGCGCCAGCAGCCAAGCACGGGAGGCCTACGAGCAGTACTTC.

The table lists this clone with a count of one. The chain carries TRBV4-3 and TRBJ1-4; TRBD1 might be the D (6 bases). The V and J ends lost 0 bases and 7 bases respectively, with 15 bases between them. The CDR3 consists of 16 residues. Per germline, CDR1 LGHNA and CDR2 YSLEER. The CDR3 DNA reads as TGCGCCAGCAGCCAAGATAGGCGGGGGGCCGGTGAAAAACTGTTTTTT. As protein: CASSQDRRGAGEKLFF.

The rearrangement links TRBV5-4 to TRBJ2-3, with 9 bases matching TRBD2. The CDR3 covers 17 residues. V shed 2 bases and J 1 base; nucleotides not matched to a gene: 8. Germline V gene sequence: CDR1 SGHNT, CDR2 YYREEE (reference sequence). CDR3 nucleotides: TGTGCCAGCAGCTTAATGGCGCGGGGGGGACGCACAGATACGCAGTATTTT. Amino acids: CASSLMARGGRTDTQYF.

This sequence joins TRBV5-1 and TRBJ2-7; tentative D call: TRBD1 (5 bases). Germline V gene lookup returns CDR1 SGHRS and CDR2 YFSETQ. The CDR3 has 14 residues. V lost 4 bases and J lost 4, with 15 bases in between. CDR3 coding DNA: TGCGCCAGCAGCCCATCCATGACAGAGTACGAGCAGTACTTC. It codes for CASSPSMTEYEQYF.

The V and J genes are TRBV6-5 and TRBJ1-5, with D perhaps matching TRBD1 (6 bases). Germline CDR1 and CDR2: MNHEY and SVGAGI. The CDR3 is made up of 16 amino acids. V gave up 0 bases and J gave up 7 bases, with 16 bases separating them. In DNA, the CDR3 is TGTGCCAGCAGTTACTCGACGACAGGATCGAACCAGCCCCAGCATTTT. Translating it yields CASSYSTTGSNQPQHF.

The rearrangement joins TRBV7-9 to TRBJ1-1; D is ambiguous. Trimming pared 2 bases from V and 5 bases from J, leaving 6 bases between. This CDR3 has 12 residues. Germline V gene sequence: CDR1 SEHNR, CDR2 FQNEAQ (reference sequence). This chain's CDR3 is CASSLQKTEAFF. The CDR3 DNA sequence: TGTGCCAGCAGCTTACAGAAAACTGAAGCTTTCTTT.

In nucleotides, the CDR3 is TGTGCCAGCAGCTTAGGCCTAGCGGGAGGCTCCTACGAGCAGTACTTC. It translates to CASSLGLAGGSYEQYF. The rearrangement joins TRBV13 to TRBJ2-7; the match to TRBD2 covers 11 bases. The V gene end was trimmed by 0 bases and the J gene end by 0 bases; junction bases not matched to a gene: 1. Germline CDR1 is PRHDT and CDR2 is FYEKMQ (reference sequence). The CDR3 has 16 residues. The full variable domain, rest sourced from reference TRBV13 and TRBJ2-7, is AAGVIQSPRHLIKEKRETATLKCYPIPRHDTVYWYQQGPGQDPQFLISFYEKMQSDKGSIPDRFSAQQFSDYHSELNMSSLELGDSALYFCASSLGLAGGSYEQYFGPGTRLTVT.

By its share, this clone is medium-sized. CDR3: CASRAGTAGANVLTF. The CDR3 coding sequence is TGTGCCAGCAGGGCAGGGACAGCCGGGGCCAACGTCCTGACTTTC. The rearrangement joins TRBV2 to TRBJ2-6, with 7 bases fitting TRBD1. The CDR3 is 15 amino acids. V lost 6 bases and J lost 4; bases outside the gene matches: 6. The germline V gene has CDR1 SNHLY and CDR2 FYNNEI. Based on the CDR3 plus reference TRBV2 and TRBJ2-6, the full variable domain is EPEVTQTPSHQVTQMGQEVILRCVPISNHLYFYWYRQILGQKVEFLVSFYNNEISEKSEIFDDQFSVERPDGSNFTLKIRSTKLEDSAMYFCASRAGTAGANVLTFGAGSRLTVL.

The chain carries TRBV2 and TRBJ1-6, with 7 positions matching TRBD1. Germline lookup yields CDR1 SNHLY and CDR2 FYNNEI. The trim removed 6 bases at V and 7 bases at J, leaving 9 bases unmatched. The CDR3 runs 15 residues. CDR3 coding DNA: TGTGCCAGCAGAGATAGACAGGGTTTGAATTCACCCCTCCACTTT. This encodes CASRDRQGLNSPLHF.

J is TRBJ1-5 and V is TRBV5-5; D might be TRBD1 (5 bases). CDR1 is SGHKS, CDR2 YYEKEE, per germline (reference sequence). The CDR3 spans 13 residues. V gave up 2 bases and J gave up 4 bases, with 7 bases separating them. The CDR3 DNA reads TGTGCCAGCAGCTTCAGGGTAAATCAGCCCCAGCATTTT. This codes for CASSFRVNQPQHF.

V usage is TRBV13 and J usage is TRBJ2-3; TRBD1 matches 7 bases. V gave up 5 bases and J gave up 1 base; unmatched junction bases: 6. The length of the CDR3 is 15 residues. The V gene's germline CDR1 is PRHDT and CDR2 FYEKMQ (reference sequence). The CDR3 bases are TGTGCCAGCAGCAACCGGGACAGCCGCACAGATACGCAGTATTTT. It encodes CASSNRDSRTDTQYF.

The chain joins TRBV5-1 to TRBJ1-2, with a tentative D call TRBD1 (6 bases). V lost 4 bases and J 8 bases, leaving 12 bases between the germline ends. Germline V gene data show CDR1 as SGHRS and CDR2 as YFSETQ. This CDR3 is 12 amino acids long. In DNA form, the CDR3 reads TGCGCCAGCAGCAGGGACATTGGGGGCTACACCTTC. Protein: CASSRDIGGYTF.

The V call is TRBV4-1, the J call TRBJ1-5; 9 bases align to TRBD1. The V and J ends lost 1 base and 2 bases, in that order; junction bases with no gene match: 0. CDR1 MGHRA and CDR2 YSYEKL come from the germline V gene. The CDR3 contains 15 residues. This CDR3 reads CASSQGDRGNQPQHF. The CDR3, as DNA: TGCGCCAGCAGCCAAGGGGACAGGGGCAATCAGCCCCAGCATTTT.

The rearrangement uses TRBV6-1 and TRBJ1-3, with D unclear. CDR1 and CDR2 from the germline V gene are MNHNS and SASEGT. V lost 2 bases and J 0 bases, leaving 8 bases between the germline ends. The CDR3 consists of 15 residues. The CDR3 DNA reads as TGTGCCAGCAGTGAATTCGGGAGCTCTGGAAACACCATATATTTT. Translated, it gives CASSEFGSSGNTIYF.

V usage is TRBV15 and J usage is TRBJ1-2, with 7 bases that match TRBD1. The germline CDR1 and CDR2 sequences are LNHNV and YYDKDF (reference sequence). CDR3 length: 15 amino acids. V dropped 5 bases and J dropped 3; count of bases not matched to a gene: 9. The CDR3 DNA sequence: TGTGCCACCAGCCGAGGCCCCGACAGGGACTATGGCTACACCTTC. It encodes CATSRGPDRDYGYTF. The full variable domain, completed using reference TRBV15 and TRBJ1-2, is DAMVIQNPRYQVTQFGKPVTLSCSQTLNHNVMYWYQQKSSQAPKLLFHYYDKDFNNEADTPDNFQSRRPNTSFCFLDIRSPGLGDTAMYLCATSRGPDRDYGYTFGSGTRLTVV.

V usage is TRBV2 and J usage is TRBJ2-1, with 7 bases lining up with TRBD1. In germline, CDR1 is SNHLY, CDR2 FYNNEI. J gave up 4 bases and V 5 bases, and 2 bases lay outside the gene matches. This CDR3 has 13 residues. CDR3 in amino acids: CASSTGVYNEQFF. CDR3 coding DNA: TGTGCCAGCAGTACAGGGGTATACAATGAGCAGTTCTTC.

V and J are TRBV19 and TRBJ1-5; D might be TRBD1 (6 bases). The CDR3 sequence is 18 residues long. Trimming stripped 7 bases from V and 0 bases from J, with 22 bases between. Germline values: CDR1 LNHDA, CDR2 SQIVND (reference sequence). CDR3 in DNA: TGTGCCAGTACTGAGATCGGGACATCCCTTTATAGCAATCAGCCCCAGCATTTT. Its protein is CASTEIGTSLYSNQPQHF.

The rearrangement links TRBV6-5 to TRBJ2-7; tentative D call: TRBD1 (5 bases). From germline, CDR1 is MNHEY and CDR2 SVGAGI. The V end was cut by 8 bases, the J end by 3 bases, with 11 bases between. The CDR3 covers 12 residues. The DNA of the CDR3 is TGTGCCAGCTCAACAGGAGACTACGAGCAGTACTTC. Amino acid sequence: CASSTGDYEQYF.

V and J are TRBV6-4 and TRBJ2-1; 11 bases agree with TRBD2. The length of the CDR3 is 16 residues. J gave up 9 bases and V 6 bases, and 13 bases lay outside the gene matches. Looked up from germline, CDR1 is MRHNA and CDR2 is SNTAGT. CDR3 coding DNA: TGTGCCAGCAGCATACTAGCGGGGGCCCCTTCGCGTGAGCAGTTCTTC. It encodes CASSILAGAPSREQFF.

The chain carries TRBV29-1 and TRBJ2-2, with 10 bases matching TRBD1. The V segment lost 7 bases and the J segment 5 bases; nucleotides outside the gene matches: 10. CDR3 length equals 15 residues. Germline CDR1 is SQVTM and CDR2 is ANQGSEA. Here the CDR3 reads CSAEIDRGRTGELFF. Here the CDR3 DNA reads TGCAGCGCCGAGATAGACAGGGGGCGAACCGGGGAGCTGTTTTTT.

V gene TRBV5-6 combines with J gene TRBJ1-6; a weak D match, TRBD1 (6 bases). The V gene's germline CDR1 is SGHDT and CDR2 YYEEEE. This CDR3 is 16 amino acids long. V lost 3 bases and J lost 5, with 15 bases in between. The CDR3 loop is CASSYLGGANNSPLHF. The DNA for the CDR3 is TGTGCCAGCAGCTACTTGGGGGGGGCGAATAATTCACCCCTCCACTTT.